The 31 T cell receptor beta chains given below trace back to one sample, sequenced in a study of blood T cell repertoires in COVID-19. The method was immunoSEQ multiplex PCR; TCRdb's version includes in-frame clones alone and lacks a portion of them. Of over 50,000 clones in the sample, 88% were seen once. Sequencing used peripheral blood. All receptors derive from a human donor in a cohort sampled during active COVID-19.

The V and J genes are TRBV15 and TRBJ2-1; 11 bases map to TRBD1. CDR1 LNHNV and CDR2 YYDKDF come from the germline V gene (reference sequence). CDR3 size: 15 residues. V dropped 5 bases and J dropped 9; count of bases not matched to a gene: 9. DNA for the CDR3: TGTGCCACCAGCGCCTCCGGGACAGGGGGTGGTGAGCAGTTCTTC. Translated: CATSASGTGGGEQFF.

This clone was counted a single time. V usage is TRBV6-5 and J usage is TRBJ1-5; 8 bases match TRBD1. V was pared by 6 bases and J by 4 bases, with 2 bases of the junction left unmatched. The CDR3 is 13 residues long. From germline, CDR1 is MNHEY and CDR2 SVGAGI. In DNA, the CDR3 is TGTGCCAGCAGAGGGACAGGTAATCAGCCCCAGCATTTT. Residues: CASRGTGNQPQHF.

The chain carries TRBV10-3 and TRBJ2-3; possible D gene TRBD2, 5 bases. V lost 3 bases to trimming and J lost 1 base, with 14 bases between them. The CDR3 has 16 residues. The germline V gene has CDR1 ENHRY and CDR2 SYGVKD. CDR3 in DNA: TGTGCCATCAGTGACCCTCTAGCTTCCCGCACAGATACGCAGTATTTT. This translates into CAISDPLASRTDTQYF.

V gene TRBV6-1 combines with J gene TRBJ2-1, with a tentative D call TRBD1 (5 bases). The V gene's germline CDR1 is MNHNS and CDR2 SASEGT. V was cut by 2 bases and J by 4 bases, with 12 bases left in between. CDR3 length: 15 amino acids. In nucleotides, the CDR3 is TGTGCCAGCAGTGAAAGGCAGGGTTCGTACAATGAGCAGTTCTTC. It codes for CASSERQGSYNEQFF.

The chain combines TRBV18 with TRBJ2-7; 7 nucleotides match TRBD1. V was pared by 2 bases and J by 5 bases, with 0 bases of the junction left unmatched. The CDR3 runs to 12 residues. Germline V gene sequence: CDR1 KGHSH, CDR2 LQKENI. As DNA, the CDR3 is TGTGCCAGCTCACCAAGGGGGCACGAGCAGTACTTC. It is translated as CASSPRGHEQYF.

The rearrangement uses TRBV6-5 and TRBJ1-6; 7 bases map to TRBD1. Germline-derived CDR1 and CDR2 are MNHEY and SVGAGI. After removal of 2 bases from V and 7 bases from J, the junction contained 2 bases not matched to a gene. The CDR3 spans 14 residues. The CDR3 here is CASSYDRVNSPLHF. The CDR3 DNA follows: TGTGCCAGCAGTTACGACAGGGTCAATTCACCCCTCCACTTT.

This clone was detected only a few times. This rearrangement joins TRBV4-1 to TRBJ2-3; 11 bases line up with TRBD2. The CDR3 runs 20 residues. Germline CDR1 reads MGHRA; CDR2 reads YSYEKL. V lost 0 bases and J lost 1; bases outside the gene matches: 12. The CDR3 here is CASSQDFLAGGPARTDTQYF. CDR3 DNA: TGCGCCAGCAGCCAAGATTTCCTAGCGGGAGGTCCCGCTCGCACAGATACGCAGTATTTT.

The rearrangement joins TRBV18 to TRBJ2-7; 10 positions agree with TRBD1. CDR3 size: 14 residues. V shed 3 bases, J shed 2 bases, and the junction held 1 base outside the gene matches. In germline, CDR1 is KGHSH, CDR2 LQKENI. The CDR3 nucleotides are TGTGCCAGCTCACCGGGACAGGGGCCCTACGAGCAGTACTTC. This gives the protein CASSPGQGPYEQYF.

This rearrangement joins TRBV7-9 to TRBJ2-7, with TRBD1 as a possible D gene (5 bases). The V end lost 5 bases, the J end lost 0 bases, and 20 bases lay between the germline ends. Per germline, CDR1 SEHNR and CDR2 FQNEAQ (reference sequence). CDR3 length equals 17 residues. The CDR3 is CASSPQSPGIYSYEQYF. DNA for the CDR3: TGTGCCAGCAGCCCCCAATCTCCAGGGATTTACTCCTACGAGCAGTACTTC.

The chain combines TRBV18 with TRBJ2-1, with TRBD2 matching 12 bases. This CDR3 is built from 14 residues. V was clipped by 6 bases and J by 8 bases; unmatched bases: 5. In germline, CDR1 is KGHSH, CDR2 LQKENI. The CDR3 nucleotides read TGTGCCAGCTCGCGGACTAGCGGGATGGATGAGCAGTTCTTC. It translates to CASSRTSGMDEQFF.

This clone appeared a few times. The rearrangement joins TRBV7-3 to TRBJ1-6, with TRBD1 identical over 8 bases. The CDR3 is made up of 15 amino acids. CDR1 SGHTA and CDR2 FQGTGA come from the germline V gene. Germline trimming cut 5 bases from V and 5 bases from J; bases unmatched to any gene: 5. The CDR3: CASSLQGDNNSPLHF. CDR3 coding DNA: TGTGCCAGCAGCCTACAGGGGGACAATAATTCACCCCTCCACTTT.

V and J are TRBV10-3 and TRBJ2-7; TRBD1 matches 12 bases. Germline V gene sequence: CDR1 ENHRY, CDR2 SYGVKD. The trim removed 6 bases at V and 4 bases at J, leaving 7 bases unmatched. The CDR3 is 15 amino acids. The DNA of the CDR3 is TGTGCCATCAGGCGGGGGACAGGGGGCCATTACGAGCAGTACTTC. Its translation: CAIRRGTGGHYEQYF.

The J gene is TRBJ1-1, the V gene TRBV7-2; 8 bases map to TRBD1. With V trimmed by 5 bases and J by 0 bases, 14 bases remained unmatched. Germline V gene sequence: CDR1 SGHTA, CDR2 FQGNSA. The CDR3 runs 18 residues. CDR3 in amino acids: CASSPQQGVLGVNTEAFF. CDR3 bases: TGTGCCAGCAGCCCGCAACAGGGGGTCCTTGGTGTGAACACTGAAGCTTTCTTT.

Remarks on this clone: This same CDR3 is encoded by further DNA sequences in the sample. The rearrangement links TRBV6-2 or TRBV6-3 to TRBJ1-1; D not resolved. The CDR3 is 13 residues long. CDR1 and CDR2 (germline): MNHEY, SVGEGT. V gave up 0 bases and J gave up 1 base, with 3 bases separating them. CDR3 bases: TGTGCCAGCAGTTACTCTCGGAACACTGAAGCTTTCTTT. Its translation is CASSYSRNTEAFF.

This clone has a single count. This chain joins TRBV5-6 and TRBJ1-5; D remains ambiguous. CDR3 length equals 15 residues. Germline V gene lookup returns CDR1 SGHDT and CDR2 YYEEEE. Trimming pared 0 bases from V and 0 bases from J, leaving 7 bases between. The CDR3 DNA sequence: TGTGCCAGCAGCTTGGAAGCTTATAGCAATCAGCCCCAGCATTTT. Its translation is CASSLEAYSNQPQHF.

The chain uses TRBV9 and TRBJ2-5; the match to TRBD2 covers 9 bases. This CDR3 has 16 residues. The V and J ends lost 0 bases and 2 bases, in that order; junction bases with no gene match: 5. Germline loops: CDR1 SGDLS, CDR2 YYNGEE. This CDR3 is CASSVALAGTQETQYF. CDR3 sequence (DNA): TGTGCCAGCAGCGTAGCTCTAGCGGGAACGCAAGAGACCCAGTACTTC.

The rearrangement uses TRBV19 and TRBJ2-7; D perhaps matches TRBD1 (5 bases). From germline, CDR1 is LNHDA and CDR2 SQIVND (reference sequence). The CDR3 totals 15 residues. Trimming removed 3 bases at V and 1 base at J, with 13 bases between. The DNA for the CDR3 is TGTGCCAGTAGTATCCCCAGGGCGAAGTCCTACGAGCAGTACTTC. Amino acids: CASSIPRAKSYEQYF.

The table lists this clone with a count of one. The V gene is TRBV10-3, the J gene TRBJ2-3, with 13 nucleotides matching TRBD2. The V gene's germline CDR1 is ENHRY and CDR2 SYGVKD. CDR3 length equals 19 residues. The V segment lost 0 bases and the J segment 1 base; nucleotides outside the gene matches: 7. The CDR3 DNA follows: TGTGCCATCAGTGAGTCGAAGACTAGCGGGGGGCGGGGCACAGATACGCAGTATTTT. Residues: CAISESKTSGGRGTDTQYF.

Comment on this clone: The sample contains more than one DNA sequence encoding this CDR3. This chain links TRBV5-1 with TRBJ2-5, with 8 positions matching TRBD2. V lost 0 bases to trimming and J lost 1 base; unmatched junction nucleotides: 2. The CDR3 sequence is 15 residues long. Germline CDR1 reads SGHRS; CDR2 reads YFSETQ. CDR3 in DNA: TGCGCCAGCAGCTTGGGAACTAGCGGCCAAGAGACCCAGTACTTC. It encodes CASSLGTSGQETQYF.

V gene TRBV5-1 combines with J gene TRBJ1-5; D may be TRBD1 (5 bases). CDR1 is SGHRS and CDR2 is YFSETQ in the germline V gene. V was pared by 2 bases and J by 5 bases, with 8 bases between. This CDR3 has 13 amino acids. Here the CDR3 reads CASSFGGDQPQHF. The DNA of the CDR3 is TGCGCCAGCAGCTTCGGAGGGGATCAGCCCCAGCATTTT. Full variable domain (outside the CDR3, taken from reference TRBV5-1 and TRBJ1-5): KAGVTQTPRYLIKTRGQQVTLSCSPISGHRSVSWYQQTPGQGLQFLFEYFSETQRNKGNFPGRFSGRQFSNSRSEMNVSTLELGDSALYLCASSFGGDQPQHFGDGTRLSIL.

This clone came up once. CDR3 in amino acids: CASSIAAGEINEQFF. The DNA for the CDR3 is TGTGCCAGTAGTATAGCAGCGGGCGAGATCAATGAGCAGTTCTTC. The genes are TRBV19 and TRBJ2-1; maybe TRBD2 (6 bases). Looked up from germline, CDR1 is LNHDA and CDR2 is SQIVND (reference sequence). Trimming took 1 base from V and 6 from J, leaving 13 bases between them. This CDR3 spans 15 amino acids.

This rearrangement joins TRBV19 to TRBJ2-1, with TRBD2 matching over 15 bases. CDR1 is LNHDA and CDR2 is SQIVND in the germline V gene (reference sequence). The CDR3 spans 16 residues. V dropped 6 bases and J dropped 8; count of bases not matched to a gene: 8. Here the CDR3 DNA reads TGTGCCAGTAGGGGAGGACTAGCGGGAGGGCCGGATGAGCAGTTCTTC. It translates to CASRGGLAGGPDEQFF.

The chain joins TRBV2 to TRBJ1-2, with TRBD1 matching over 7 bases. The CDR3 loop spans 14 amino acids. Losses at the gene ends were 7 bases for V and 2 bases for J; bases not matched to a gene: 7. CDR1 and CDR2 from the germline V gene are SNHLY and FYNNEI. The CDR3: CASIRQGWNYGYTF. As DNA, the CDR3 is TGTGCCAGCATTCGACAGGGTTGGAACTATGGCTACACCTTC. The entire variable domain, with the rest obtained from reference TRBV2 and TRBJ1-2, is as follows: EPEVTQTPSHQVTQMGQEVILRCVPISNHLYFYWYRQILGQKVEFLVSFYNNEISEKSEIFDDQFSVERPDGSNFTLKIRSTKLEDSAMYFCASIRQGWNYGYTFGSGTRLTVV.

The chain is built from TRBV2 and TRBJ2-6, with TRBD1 identical over 7 bases. In germline, CDR1 is SNHLY, CDR2 FYNNEI. Unmatched junction bases numbered 13, after V lost 6 bases and J lost 8 bases. The CDR3 has 16 amino acids. The CDR3 bases are TGTGCCAGCAGCCGAGGGCAGGGGGTAGGAACCAACGTCCTGACTTTC. Translation: CASSRGQGVGTNVLTF.

This chain joins TRBV7-2 and TRBJ2-2, with a tentative D call TRBD1 (7 bases). Trimming pared 1 base from V and 7 bases from J, leaving 16 bases between. The CDR3 totals 16 residues. Germline values: CDR1 SGHTA, CDR2 FQGNSA. The DNA of the CDR3 is TGTGCCAGCAGCTTAGTGGGCAGGGGGGTAAGCGGGGAGCTGTTTTTT. It is translated as CASSLVGRGVSGELFF.

The chain has TRBV7-2 and TRBJ2-7; D may be TRBD1 (7 bases). The CDR3 is 14 amino acids. Trimming pared 4 bases from V and 6 bases from J, leaving 16 bases between. In germline, CDR1 is SGHTA, CDR2 FQGNSA. CDR3 in amino acids: CASSWGDRSGEQYF. DNA for the CDR3: TGTGCCAGCAGCTGGGGGGACAGATCCGGCGAGCAGTACTTC.

V is TRBV3-1 (or the pseudogene TRBV3-2) and J is TRBJ2-7; a weak D match, TRBD1 (6 bases). Germline CDR1 reads LGHDT; CDR2 reads YNNKEL (reference sequence). V lost 2 bases, J lost 0 bases, and 8 bases lay in between. The CDR3 runs to 14 residues. The CDR3 sequence: CASSQRDNSYEQYF. The DNA for the CDR3 is TGTGCCAGCAGCCAAAGGGACAACTCCTACGAGCAGTACTTC.

This clone was observed a single time. The rearrangement uses TRBV5-4 and TRBJ2-1; 8 bases line up with TRBD1. The V gene end was trimmed by 5 bases and the J gene end by 7 bases; junction bases not matched to a gene: 5. Germline V gene data show CDR1 as SGHNT and CDR2 as YYREEE (reference sequence). CDR3 length equals 13 residues. The CDR3, as DNA: TGTGCCAGCAGGAGGACAGGGAGGAATGAGCAGTTCTTC. It specifies CASRRTGRNEQFF.

The chain has TRBV3-1 (or the pseudogene TRBV3-2) and TRBJ2-7; the match to TRBD1 covers 8 bases. The CDR3 spans 14 residues. CDR1 is LGHDT, CDR2 YNNKEL, per germline (reference sequence). J lost 3 bases, V lost 4 bases, and 5 bases had no gene match. CDR3 in DNA: TGTGCCAGCAGCCTAACAGGGGGTCACTACGAGCAGTACTTC. Translated: CASSLTGGHYEQYF.

This chain connects TRBV7-2 to TRBJ1-1, with 7 bases identical to TRBD1. Unmatched junction bases numbered 9, after V lost 5 bases and J lost 6 bases. The V gene's germline CDR1 is SGHTA and CDR2 FQGNSA. This CDR3 contains 14 residues. CDR3 in DNA: TGTGCCAGCAGCAGGGACAGCTCACTTTCTGAAGCTTTCTTT. This translates into CASSRDSSLSEAFF.

The chain employs TRBV7-2 and TRBJ2-1; 9 bases fit TRBD2. V dropped 7 bases and J dropped 0; count of bases not matched to a gene: 7. CDR3 length: 16 amino acids. The V gene's germline CDR1 is SGHTA and CDR2 FQGNSA. Here the CDR3 DNA reads TGTGCCAGCACCCTATCTAGCGGGATCTCCTACAATGAGCAGTTCTTC. The encoded protein is CASTLSSGISYNEQFF.